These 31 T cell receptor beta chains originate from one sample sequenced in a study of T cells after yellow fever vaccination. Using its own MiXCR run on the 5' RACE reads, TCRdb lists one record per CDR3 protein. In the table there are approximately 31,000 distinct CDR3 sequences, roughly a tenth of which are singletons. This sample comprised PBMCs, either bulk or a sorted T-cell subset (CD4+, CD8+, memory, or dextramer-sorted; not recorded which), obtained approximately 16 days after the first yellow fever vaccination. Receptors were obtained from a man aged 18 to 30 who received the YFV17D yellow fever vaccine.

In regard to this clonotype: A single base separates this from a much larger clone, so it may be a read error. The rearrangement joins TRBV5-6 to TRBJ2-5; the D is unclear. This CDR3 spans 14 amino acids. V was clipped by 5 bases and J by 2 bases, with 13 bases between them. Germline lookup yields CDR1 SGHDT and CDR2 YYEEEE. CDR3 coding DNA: TGTGCCAGCAGTCGGCCCCTGGGGCAAGAGACCCAGTACTTC. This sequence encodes CASSRPLGQETQYF.

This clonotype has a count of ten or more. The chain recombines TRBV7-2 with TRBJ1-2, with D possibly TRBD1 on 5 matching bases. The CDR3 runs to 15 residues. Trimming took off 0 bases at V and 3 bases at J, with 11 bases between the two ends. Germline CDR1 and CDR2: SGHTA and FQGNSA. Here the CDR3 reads CASSLAQFRDYGYTF. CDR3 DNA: TGTGCCAGCAGCTTAGCACAGTTCAGGGACTATGGCTACACCTTC.

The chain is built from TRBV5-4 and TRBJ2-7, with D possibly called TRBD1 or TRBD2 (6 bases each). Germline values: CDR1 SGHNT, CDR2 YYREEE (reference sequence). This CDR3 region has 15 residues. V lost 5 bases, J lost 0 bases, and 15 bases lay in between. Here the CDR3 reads CASRPRGAPSYEQYF. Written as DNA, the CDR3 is TGTGCCAGCAGACCAAGGGGGGCCCCCTCCTACGAGCAGTACTTC.

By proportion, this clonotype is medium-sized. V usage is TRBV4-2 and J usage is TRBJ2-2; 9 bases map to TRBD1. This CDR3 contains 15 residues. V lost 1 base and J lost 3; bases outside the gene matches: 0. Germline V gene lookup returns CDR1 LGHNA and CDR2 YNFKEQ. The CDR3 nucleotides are TGTGCCAGCAGCCAAGGACAGGGGGACACCGGGGAGCTGTTTTTT. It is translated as CASSQGQGDTGELFF.

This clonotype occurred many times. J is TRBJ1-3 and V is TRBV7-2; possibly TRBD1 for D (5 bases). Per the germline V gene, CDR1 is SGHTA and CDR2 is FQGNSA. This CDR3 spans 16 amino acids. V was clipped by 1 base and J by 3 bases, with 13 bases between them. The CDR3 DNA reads TGTGCCAGCAGCTTAGGGGGGGGTGCCCTTGGAAACACCATATATTTT. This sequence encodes CASSLGGGALGNTIYF.

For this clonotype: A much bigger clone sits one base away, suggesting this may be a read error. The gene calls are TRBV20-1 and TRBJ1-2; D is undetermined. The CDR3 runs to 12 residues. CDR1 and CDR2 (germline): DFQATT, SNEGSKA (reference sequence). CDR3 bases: TGCAGTCCTAGAAAGTTGGTCTATGGCTACACCTTC. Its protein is CSPRKLVYGYTF.

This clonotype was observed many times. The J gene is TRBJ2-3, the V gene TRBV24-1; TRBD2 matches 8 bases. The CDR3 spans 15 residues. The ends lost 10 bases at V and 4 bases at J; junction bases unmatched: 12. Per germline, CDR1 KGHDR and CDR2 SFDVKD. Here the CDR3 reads CATSPRAGAADTQYF. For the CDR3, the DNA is TGTGCCACTTCACCGAGAGCGGGGGCTGCAGATACGCAGTATTTT.

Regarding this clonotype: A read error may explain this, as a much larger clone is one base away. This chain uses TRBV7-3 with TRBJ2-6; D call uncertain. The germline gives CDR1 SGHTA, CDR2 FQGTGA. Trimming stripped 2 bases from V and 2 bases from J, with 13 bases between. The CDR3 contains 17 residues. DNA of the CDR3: TGTGCCAGCAGCTTATCTACGTTGTTAACTGGGGCCAACGTCCTGACTTTC. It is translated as CASSLSTLLTGANVLTF.

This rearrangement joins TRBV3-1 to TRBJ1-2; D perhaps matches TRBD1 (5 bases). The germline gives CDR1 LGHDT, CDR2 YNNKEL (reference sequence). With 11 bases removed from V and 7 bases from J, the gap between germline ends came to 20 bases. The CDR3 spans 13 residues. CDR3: CAFSHRGVSGYTF. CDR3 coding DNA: TGTGCCTTCAGCCATCGGGGGGTATCTGGCTACACCTTC.

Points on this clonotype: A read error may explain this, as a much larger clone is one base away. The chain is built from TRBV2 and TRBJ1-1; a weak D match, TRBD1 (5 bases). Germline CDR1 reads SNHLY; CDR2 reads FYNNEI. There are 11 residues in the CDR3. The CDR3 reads CDTYGGAEAFF. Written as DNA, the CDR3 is TGTGACACCTATGGGGGGGCTGAAGCTTTCTTT.

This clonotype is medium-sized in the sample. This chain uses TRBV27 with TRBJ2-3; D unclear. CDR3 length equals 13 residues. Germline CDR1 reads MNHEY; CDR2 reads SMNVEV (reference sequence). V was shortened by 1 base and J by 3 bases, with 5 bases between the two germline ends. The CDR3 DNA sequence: TGTGCCAGCAGTTTATTCTCGACAGATACGCAGTATTTT. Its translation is CASSLFSTDTQYF.

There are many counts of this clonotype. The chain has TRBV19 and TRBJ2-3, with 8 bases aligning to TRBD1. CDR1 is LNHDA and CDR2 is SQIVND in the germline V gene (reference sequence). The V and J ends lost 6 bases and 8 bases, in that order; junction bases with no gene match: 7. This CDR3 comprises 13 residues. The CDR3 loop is CASSQDRASTQYF. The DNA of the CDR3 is TGTGCCAGTAGCCAGGACAGGGCGAGTACGCAGTATTTT.

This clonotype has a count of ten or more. Here the CDR3 reads CASSLASNEKLFF. As DNA, the CDR3 is TGCGCCAGCAGCTTGGCTTCTAATGAAAAACTGTTTTTT. V gene TRBV5-1 combines with J gene TRBJ1-4, with D uncertain. Germline loops: CDR1 SGHRS, CDR2 YFSETQ. The V and J ends lost 0 bases and 3 bases respectively, with 3 bases between them. The CDR3 totals 13 residues.

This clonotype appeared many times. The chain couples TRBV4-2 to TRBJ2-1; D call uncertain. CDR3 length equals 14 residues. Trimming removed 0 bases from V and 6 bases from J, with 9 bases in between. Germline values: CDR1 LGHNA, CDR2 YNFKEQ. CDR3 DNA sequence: TGTGCCAGCAGCCAAGATTCCCTTCTCAATGAGCAGTTCTTC. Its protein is CASSQDSLLNEQFF.

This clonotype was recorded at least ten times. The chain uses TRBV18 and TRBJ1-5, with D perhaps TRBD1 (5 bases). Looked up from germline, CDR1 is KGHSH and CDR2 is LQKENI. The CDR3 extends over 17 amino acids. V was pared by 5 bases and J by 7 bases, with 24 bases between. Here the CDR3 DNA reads TGTGCCAGCTCATCCGACACCCTAACAGGCTTGGGGCAGCCCCAGCATTTT. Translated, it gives CASSSDTLTGLGQPQHF.

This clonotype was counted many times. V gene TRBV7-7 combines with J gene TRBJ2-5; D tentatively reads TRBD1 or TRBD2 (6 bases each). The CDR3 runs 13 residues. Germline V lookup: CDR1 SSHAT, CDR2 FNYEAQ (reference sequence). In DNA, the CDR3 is TGTGCTAGCGGATCGGGGGCACAAGAGACCCAGTACTTC. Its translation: CASGSGAQETQYF.

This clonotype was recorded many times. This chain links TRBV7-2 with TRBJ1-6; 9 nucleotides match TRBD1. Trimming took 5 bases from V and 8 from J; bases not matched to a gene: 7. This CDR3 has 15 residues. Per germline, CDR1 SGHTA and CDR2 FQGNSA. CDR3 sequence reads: CASSTWTGEYSPLHF. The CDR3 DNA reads TGTGCCAGCAGCACCTGGACAGGGGAATATTCACCCCTCCACTTT.

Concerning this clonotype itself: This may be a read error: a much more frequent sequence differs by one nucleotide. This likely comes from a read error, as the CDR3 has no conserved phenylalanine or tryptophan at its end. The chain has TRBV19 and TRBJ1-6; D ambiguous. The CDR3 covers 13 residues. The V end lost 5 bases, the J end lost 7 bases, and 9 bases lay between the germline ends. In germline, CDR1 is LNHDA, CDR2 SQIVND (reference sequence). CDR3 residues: CASSVTRNSPLHY. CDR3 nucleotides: TGTGCCAGTAGTGTCACACGGAATTCACCCCTCCACTAT.

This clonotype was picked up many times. This chain's CDR3 is CASSSGLEGSGELFF. CDR3 DNA sequence: TGTGCCAGCAGTTCGGGACTAGAAGGCTCCGGGGAGCTGTTTTTT. This sequence joins TRBV6-4 and TRBJ2-2, with 8 bases that match TRBD2. The CDR3 is 15 residues long. Trimming at V came to 5 bases and at J to 6 bases, leaving 8 bases not matched to a gene. CDR1 MRHNA and CDR2 SNTAGT come from the germline V gene.

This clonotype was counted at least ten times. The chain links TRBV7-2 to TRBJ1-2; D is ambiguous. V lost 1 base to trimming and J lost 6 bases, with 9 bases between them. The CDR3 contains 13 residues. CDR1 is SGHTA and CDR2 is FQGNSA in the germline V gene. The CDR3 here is CASSLGAADGYTF. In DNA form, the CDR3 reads TGTGCCAGCAGCTTAGGGGCCGCCGATGGCTACACCTTC. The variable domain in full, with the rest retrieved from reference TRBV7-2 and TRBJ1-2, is GAGVSQSPSNKVTEKGKDVELRCDPISGHTALYWYRQSLGQGLEFLIYFQGNSAPDKSGLPSDRFSAERTGGSVSTLTIQRTQQEDSAVYLCASSLGAADGYTFGSGTRLTVV.

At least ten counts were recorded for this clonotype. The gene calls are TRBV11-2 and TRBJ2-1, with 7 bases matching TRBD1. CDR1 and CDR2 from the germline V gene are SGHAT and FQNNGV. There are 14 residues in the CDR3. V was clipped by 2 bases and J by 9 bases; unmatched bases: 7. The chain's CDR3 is CASSLQGGIAEQFF. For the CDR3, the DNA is TGTGCCAGCAGCTTACAAGGGGGCATTGCTGAGCAGTTCTTC.

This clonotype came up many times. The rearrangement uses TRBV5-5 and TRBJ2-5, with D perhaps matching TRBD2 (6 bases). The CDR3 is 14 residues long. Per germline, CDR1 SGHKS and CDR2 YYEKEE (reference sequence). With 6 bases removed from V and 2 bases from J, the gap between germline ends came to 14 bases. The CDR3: CASTNGGWQETQYF. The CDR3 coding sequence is TGTGCCAGCACGAACGGGGGTTGGCAAGAGACCCAGTACTTC.

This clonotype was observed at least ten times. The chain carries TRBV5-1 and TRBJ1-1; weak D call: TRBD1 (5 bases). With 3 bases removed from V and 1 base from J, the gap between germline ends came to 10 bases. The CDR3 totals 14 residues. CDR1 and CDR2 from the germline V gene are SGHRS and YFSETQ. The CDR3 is CASSWGRANTEAFF. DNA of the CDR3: TGCGCCAGCAGCTGGGGACGGGCGAACACTGAAGCTTTCTTT. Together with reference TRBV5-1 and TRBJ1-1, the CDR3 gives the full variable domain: KAGVTQTPRYLIKTRGQQVTLSCSPISGHRSVSWYQQTPGQGLQFLFEYFSETQRNKGNFPGRFSGRQFSNSRSEMNVSTLELGDSALYLCASSWGRANTEAFFGQGTRLTVV.

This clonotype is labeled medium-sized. Here the CDR3 reads CASSVAQGANTGELFF. For the CDR3, the DNA is TGTGCCAGCAGTGTTGCACAGGGCGCGAACACCGGGGAGCTGTTTTTT. This chain uses TRBV6-4 with TRBJ2-2, with D tentatively TRBD1 (6 bases). V was cut by 4 bases and J by 0 bases, with 12 bases left in between. CDR3 length: 16 residues. Germline V gene data show CDR1 as MRHNA and CDR2 as SNTAGT.

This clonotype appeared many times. The CDR3 DNA is TGCGCCAGCAGCTCTTCCTCGGGGATTGGGGCCAACGTCCTGACTTTC. Translated, it gives CASSSSSGIGANVLTF. The V gene is TRBV5-1, the J gene TRBJ2-6; tentatively, D is TRBD2 (5 bases). The CDR3 consists of 16 residues. Per germline, CDR1 SGHRS and CDR2 YFSETQ. V lost 3 bases and J lost 3, with 13 bases in between.

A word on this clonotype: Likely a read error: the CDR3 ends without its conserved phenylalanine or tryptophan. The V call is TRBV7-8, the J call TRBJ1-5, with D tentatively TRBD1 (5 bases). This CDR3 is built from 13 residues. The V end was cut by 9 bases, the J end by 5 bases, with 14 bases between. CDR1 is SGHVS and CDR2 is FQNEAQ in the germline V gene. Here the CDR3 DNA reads TGTGCCAGTAGCGGAAGGGGAGATCAGCCCCAGCATTTA. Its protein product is CASSGRGDQPQHL.

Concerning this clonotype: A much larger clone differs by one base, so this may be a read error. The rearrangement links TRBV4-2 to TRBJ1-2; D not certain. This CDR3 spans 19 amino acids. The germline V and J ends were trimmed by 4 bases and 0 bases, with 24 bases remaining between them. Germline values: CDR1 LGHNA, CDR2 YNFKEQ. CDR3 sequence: CASSRGTRGSPGTNYGYTF. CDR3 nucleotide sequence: TGTGCCAGCAGCCGGGGTACTCGGGGTTCGCCCGGGACTAACTATGGCTACACCTTC.

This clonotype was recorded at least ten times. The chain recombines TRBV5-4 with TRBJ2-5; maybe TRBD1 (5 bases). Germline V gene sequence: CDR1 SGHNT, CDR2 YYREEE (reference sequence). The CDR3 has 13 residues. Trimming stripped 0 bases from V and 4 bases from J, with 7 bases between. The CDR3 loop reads CASSLGGGETQYF. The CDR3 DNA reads TGTGCCAGCAGCTTGGGGGGCGGAGAGACCCAGTACTTC.

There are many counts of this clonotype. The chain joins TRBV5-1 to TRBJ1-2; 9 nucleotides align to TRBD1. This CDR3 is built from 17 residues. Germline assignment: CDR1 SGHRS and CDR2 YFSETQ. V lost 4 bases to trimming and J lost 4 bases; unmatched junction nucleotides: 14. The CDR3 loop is CASSLTGGAEASYGYTF. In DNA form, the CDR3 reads TGCGCCAGCAGCCTCACAGGGGGCGCGGAGGCTAGCTATGGCTACACCTTC.

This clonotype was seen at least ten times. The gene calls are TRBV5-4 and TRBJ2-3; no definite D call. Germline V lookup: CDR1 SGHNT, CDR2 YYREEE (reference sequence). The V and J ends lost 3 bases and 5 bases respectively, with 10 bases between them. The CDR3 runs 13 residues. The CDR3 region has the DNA TGTGCCAGCAGCTCCAGCCGGATAGATACGCAGTATTTT. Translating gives CASSSSRIDTQYF.

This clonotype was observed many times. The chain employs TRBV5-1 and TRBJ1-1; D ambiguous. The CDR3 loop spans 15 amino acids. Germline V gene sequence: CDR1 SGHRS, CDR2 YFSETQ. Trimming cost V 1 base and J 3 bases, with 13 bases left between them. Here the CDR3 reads CASSLQYPVDTEAFF. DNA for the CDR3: TGCGCCAGCAGCTTGCAATATCCCGTGGACACTGAAGCTTTCTTT.